Listed below are T cell receptor beta chains from one sample, sequenced in a study of CD8 T cells in ankylosing spondylitis. TCRdb fed the 5' RACE reads into MiXCR, producing one record per CDR3 protein. The table has around 150,000 distinct CDR3 sequences, approximately 20% seen once. The sequencing input was blood, either unsorted or a sorted T cell fraction (not recorded which). Receptor source: a male donor with ankylosing spondylitis or in good health (not recorded which). CDR3s include the opening cysteine and the closing phenylalanine or tryptophan. D genes are given only for firm matches. Clone sizes are given selectively: once, few, many, or a class where the clone is expanded.

V gene	clone size	J gene	D gene	CDR3 length	CDR3 protein	CDR3 DNA
TRBV20-1	-	TRBJ2-7	-	12	CSARTDSYEQYF	TGCAGTGCTAGGACTGACTCCTACGAGCAGTACTTC
TRBV12-3/TRBV12-4	few	TRBJ2-1	-	12	CASSYQYNEQFF	TGTGCCAGCAGTTACCAGTACAATGAGCAGTTCTTC
TRBV28	many	TRBJ1-4	-	12	CASSLMAGAFFF	TGTGCCAGCAGTTTAATGGCAGGGGCATTCTTTTTT
TRBV12-3/TRBV12-4	few	TRBJ1-6	-	11	CASRGQRTLHF	TGTGCCAGCAGGGGGCAGCGGACCCTCCACTTT
TRBV20-1	many	TRBJ2-1	TRBD1	16	CSARPIDRGSYNEQFF	TGCAGTGCTAGACCCATCGACAGGGGTTCCTACAATGAGCAGTTCTTC
TRBV29-1	many	TRBJ2-7	-	13	CSVVVSSSYEQYF	TGCAGCGTTGTTGTCAGTAGCTCCTACGAGCAGTACTTC
TRBV5-1	many	TRBJ2-1	-	12	CASSYYRNEQFF	TGCGCCAGCAGCTACTATAGGAATGAGCAGTTCTTC
TRBV6-5	-	TRBJ2-3	-	15	CASSSPGRPANTQYF	TGTGCCAGCAGTTCCCCGGGCCGCCCGGCAAATACGCAGTATTTT
TRBV7-2	-	TRBJ2-2	-	15	CASSLAGLNTGELFF	TGTGCCAGCAGCTTAGCGGGGCTGAACACCGGGGAGCTGTTTTTT
TRBV29-1	many	TRBJ2-5	-	13	CSVSTGFQETQYF	TGCAGCGTCTCTACAGGGTTCCAAGAGACCCAGTACTTC
TRBV5-1	many	TRBJ2-7	-	14	CASSPDTSSYEQYF	TGCGCCAGCAGCCCGGACACGAGCTCCTACGAGCAGTACTTC
TRBV2	many	TRBJ2-1	TRBD2	14	CASSVLAGGDEQFF	TGTGCCAGCAGTGTACTAGCGGGAGGGGATGAGCAGTTCTTC
TRBV5-4	-	TRBJ2-1	-	15	CASSLGGIADNEQFF	TGTGCCAGCAGCTTGGGGGGAATAGCGGACAATGAGCAGTTCTTC
TRBV20-1	few	TRBJ2-5	-	15	CSAREPAGLQETQYF	TGCAGTGCTAGAGAGCCCGCGGGGCTTCAAGAGACCCAGTACTTC
TRBV10-2	many	TRBJ1-6	-	15	CASSEGQARNSPLHF	TGCGCCAGCAGTGAGGGTCAGGCTCGAAATTCACCCCTCCACTTT
TRBV12-3/TRBV12-4	many	TRBJ2-1	-	16	CASSLGAMYSYNEQFF	TGTGCCAGCAGTTTAGGTGCCATGTACTCCTACAATGAGCAGTTCTTC
TRBV20-1	many	TRBJ2-2	-	15	CSASRPRLNAGELFF	TGCAGTGCTAGCAGACCGAGGTTGAACGCCGGGGAGCTGTTTTTT
TRBV20-1	-	TRBJ2-5	-	13	CSASAGHQETQYF	TGCAGTGCTAGCGCGGGGCACCAAGAGACCCAGTACTTC
TRBV5-1	many	TRBJ2-7	TRBD1	15	CASSPVDRGFYEQYF	TGCGCCAGCAGCCCTGTGGACAGGGGGTTCTACGAGCAGTACTTC
TRBV24-1	few	TRBJ2-3	-	13	CATGGQSTDTQYF	TGTGCCACCGGAGGACAGTCCACAGATACGCAGTATTTT
TRBV6-2/TRBV6-3	many	TRBJ2-1	TRBD2	16	CASSYAGLAGYNEQFF	TGTGCCAGCAGTTACGCGGGACTAGCGGGGTACAATGAGCAGTTCTTC
TRBV29-1	many	TRBJ2-3	-	13	CSAGRGNTDTQYF	TGCAGCGCTGGACGTGGTAACACAGATACGCAGTATTTT
TRBV27	many	TRBJ2-3	-	15	CASSSSTSGRDTQYF	-
TRBV5-6	-	TRBJ2-7	-	13	CASSVVRMGEQYF	TGTGCCAGCAGCGTAGTCAGGATGGGCGAGCAGTACTTC
TRBV20-1	few	TRBJ2-7	-	15	CSAPPAAGTTYEQYF	TGCAGTGCTCCCCCGGCGGCAGGGACAACCTACGAGCAGTACTTC
TRBV5-1	few	TRBJ2-7	TRBD2	15	CASSSMSGKFYEQYF	TGCGCCAGCAGCTCCATGAGCGGGAAGTTCTACGAGCAGTACTTC
TRBV26	few	TRBJ2-4	-	15	CASSSTAGVKNIQYF	TGTGCCAGCAGTTCAACAGCGGGAGTCAAAAACATTCAGTACTTC
TRBV20-1	many	TRBJ2-1	TRBD2	15	CSASLASGAYNEQFF	TGCAGTGCTAGTCTCGCTAGCGGGGCCTACAATGAGCAGTTCTTC
TRBV6-5	-	TRBJ1-2	TRBD1	13	CASSYNRGGGYTF	TGTGCCAGCAGTTACAACAGGGGAGGTGGCTACACCTTC
TRBV5-5	few	TRBJ1-1	-	13	CASSIFIGTEAFF	TGTGCCAGCAGCATCTTTATAGGTACTGAAGCTTTCTTT
TRBV5-1	few	TRBJ1-1	-	15	CASSSQQGMNTEAFF	TGCGCCAGCAGCTCCCAACAGGGAATGAACACTGAAGCTTTCTTT
TRBV5-1	-	TRBJ2-6	-	15	CASSLGGPGANVLTF	TGCGCCAGCAGCTTGGGTGGACCCGGGGCCAACGTCCTGACTTTC
TRBV2	many	TRBJ1-6	-	14	CASSERQEGSPLHF	TGTGCCAGCAGTGAACGCCAGGAAGGTTCACCCCTCCACTTT
TRBV23-1	-	TRBJ2-7	TRBD1	15	CASSQSHRGRYEQYF	TGCGCCAGCAGTCAATCTCACAGGGGGCGATACGAGCAGTACTTC
TRBV3-1	-	TRBJ2-1	-	13	CASSSGTSNEQFF	TGTGCCAGCAGCTCCGGGACTTCCAATGAGCAGTTCTTC
TRBV28	-	TRBJ2-2	-	15	CASSWGVRSAGELFF	TGTGCCAGCAGTTGGGGGGTAAGGTCGGCCGGGGAGCTGTTTTTT
TRBV2	-	TRBJ1-5	-	13	CASKEISNQPQHF	TGTGCCAGCAAGGAGATCTCCAATCAGCCCCAGCATTTT
TRBV9	many	TRBJ2-2	TRBD2	14	CASSFGLATGELFF	TGTGCCAGCAGCTTTGGACTAGCGACCGGGGAGCTGTTTTTT
TRBV10-1	few	TRBJ1-1	-	15	CASSESGRMNTEAFF	TGCGCCAGCAGTGAGTCGGGACGCATGAACACTGAAGCTTTCTTT
TRBV6-1	many	TRBJ1-1	-	17	CASSEFAWGGQGTEAFF	TGTGCCAGCAGTGAATTTGCGTGGGGGGGACAAGGGACTGAAGCTTTCTTT
TRBV5-1	many	TRBJ2-3	-	15	CASSLTGVRGDTQYF	TGCGCCAGCAGCTTGACTGGCGTAAGGGGAGATACGCAGTATTTT
TRBV6-6	many	TRBJ2-2	-	13	CASSPRGTGELFF	TGTGCCAGCAGTCCCAGGGGAACCGGGGAGCTGTTTTTT
TRBV6-5	many	TRBJ2-7	-	15	CASSYSTPSSYEQYF	TGTGCCAGCAGTTACTCTACGCCCAGCTCCTACGAGCAGTACTTC
TRBV18	few	TRBJ2-3	TRBD2	15	CASSPDRTSADTQYF	TGTGCCAGCTCACCCGACCGGACTAGCGCGGATACGCAGTATTTT